This T cell receptor (beta chain) emerged from a study of OX40 agonist ivuxolimab in advanced cancers. Background for the entire study: The costimulatory receptor OX40 (CD134) was targeted by ivuxolimab, a fully human IgG2 agonistic monoclonal antibody. Intravenous ivuxolimab was administered to patients every 2 weeks at six dose levels: 0.01, 0.1, 0.3, 1.5, 3 and 10 mg/kg. Of the 50 or so patients in dose escalation, 19 had hepatocellular carcinoma, around 15 had melanoma, 9 had renal cell carcinoma and 9 had head and neck cancer. In the dose-escalation cohort, 65% to 85% of patients were male, and the mean age was around 60 years with a range of about 20 to 79. Patients were allowed to have had prior anti-PD-1, anti-PD-L1 or anti-CTLA-4 therapy, and roughly 40% of the dose-escalation patients had been treated with checkpoint inhibitors. Partial responses were achieved by three dose-escalation patients, of whom one had hepatocellular carcinoma and two had cutaneous melanoma. Peripheral TCRbeta sequencing was intended to test whether TCR sequence diversity was altered and clonal T-cell expansion was caused by ivuxolimab. The paper describes the monotherapy dose-escalation part (N of about 47 patients) of the phase I trial of ivuxolimab. Broader findings and caveats from the paper: After ivuxolimab, CD8+ T cells had more expanded clones than CD4+ T cells on average. Low levels of normalized T-cell clonal expansion were also seen in some nonresponding patients. Clonal expansion of both CD4+ and CD8+ blood T cells was observed from baseline to week 6 at doses 0.1 to 3.0 mg/kg. In partial responders in the 0.1-3.0 mg/kg groups, normalized peripheral clonal expansion was found to be among the lowest, especially among CD8+ T cells. The antigen specificity of the peripheral T cells that underwent clonal expansion was not determined.

From a lookup of the germline V gene (reference sequence), CDR1 and CDR2 are SGHNT and YYREEE. Here V drops 3 bases and J drops 4 bases, and the junction holds 12 bases not matched to any gene. The CDR3 runs 18 residues from the cysteine to the phenylalanine. Only CDR3 DNA is held: 54 bases, read in frame from base 1. For sequencing of the TCRbeta CDR3 region, genomic DNA was extracted from the sorted cells. The immunoSEQ Assay was used to sequence the TCRbeta CDR3 regions. TCRdb's version of the immuneACCESS table is confined to in-frame rearrangements and falls short of the full clone set. An unresolved V gene accounts for under half of the shortfall where checked; the remainder is of unknown origin. Counted in this sample were over 65,000 clones; about 85% of them appeared once. Of the sample, about 8% is held by the ten largest clones. Patients with a history of autoimmune disease or receiving systemic immunosuppression were excluded from the trial. Peripheral blood for TCR sequencing was drawn from every dose cohort at baseline, at cycle 4 day 1 and at cycle 7 day 1. Samples were obtained from an open-label, multicenter, first-in-human phase I dose-escalation trial of ivuxolimab. Adults with locally advanced or metastatic melanoma, renal cell carcinoma, hepatocellular carcinoma or head and neck squamous cell carcinoma were enrolled in the trial. Before TCR sequencing, CD4+ and CD8+ T cells were separately sorted from peripheral blood.

Of note for this clone: The antigen this receptor binds is unknown. Per-base quality was not reported, and no clone a single base away is much larger than it.

The chain links TRBV5-4 with TRBJ2-6, with 8 bases in between that match TRBD1. Sequences were derived from CD4+ or CD8+ T cells sorted from blood, sampled in a trial of the OX40 agonist ivuxolimab. The receptor's source is an adult with an advanced solid tumor such as melanoma, head and neck, liver or kidney cancer. The DNA sequence is TGTGCCAGCAGCTCAGCTAGAAGACAGGGGTCGGGGGCCAACGTCCTGACTTTC. This translates into CASSSARRQGSGANVLTF.